A selection of T cell receptor beta chains follows, all from one sample in a study of T cells in localized non-small cell lung cancer. Produced via immunoSEQ multiplex PCR; TCRdb's table is partial and in-frame only. The sample contains more than 100,000 clones, roughly nine tenths of which appear only once. This specimen was peripheral blood, taken before any cancer treatment. The receptor set was obtained from a female donor over 55 with stage I lung adenocarcinoma. CDR3s include the opening cysteine and the closing phenylalanine or tryptophan. The D gene is left open where the match is weak. Clone size is stated in some rows and not others, as once, few, many or a class when expanded.

TRBJ1-2 NA TRBD1 TRBV5-1 CASSRGQGVFGYTF TGCGCCAGCAGCCGGGGACAGGGGGTATTTGGCTACACCTTC
TRBJ1-2 NA NA TRBV20-1 CSLYEGYTF TGCAGTCTCTATGAAGGCTACACCTTC
TRBJ2-2 once TRBD2 TRBV9 CASSAPSGWGTGELFF TGTGCCAGCAGCGCCCCTAGCGGGTGGGGCACCGGGGAGCTGTTTTTT
TRBJ2-7 NA NA TRBV7-8 CASSLQPTGVSSYEQYF TGTGCCAGCAGCTTGCAACCGACAGGCGTTAGCTCCTACGAGCAGTACTTC
TRBJ2-7 once TRBD2 TRBV11-2 CASSLVSGALHGEQYF TGTGCCAGCAGCTTAGTTAGCGGGGCCCTCCACGGGGAGCAGTACTTC
TRBJ2-2 NA TRBD2 TRBV18 CASSLERGLTGELFF TGTGCCAGCTCACTCGAGCGGGGGCTCACCGGGGAGCTGTTTTTT
TRBJ2-7 NA NA TRBV5-4 CASSRLRGTAYEQYF TGTGCCAGCAGCCGACTCCGGGGGACGGCCTACGAGCAGTACTTC
TRBJ1-1 NA NA TRBV30 CAWTTGSVLGNTEAFF TGTGCCTGGACCACCGGTTCGGTCCTGGGGAACACTGAAGCTTTCTTT
TRBJ2-1 NA TRBD2 TRBV6-5 CASSPLAGAYEQFF TGTGCCAGCAGTCCCCTAGCGGGAGCCTATGAGCAGTTCTTC
TRBJ2-2 NA NA TRBV9 CASSVEPGNTGELFF TGTGCCAGCAGCGTAGAACCGGGCAACACCGGGGAGCTGTTTTTT
TRBJ2-7 NA NA TRBV10-3 CAISSPTRPGERSYEQYF TGTGCCATCAGTTCTCCCACCCGGCCCGGGGAGAGGTCCTACGAGCAGTACTTC
TRBJ2-3 NA NA TRBV7-3 CASSFSPWDTQYF TGTGCCAGCAGCTTCTCCCCCTGGGATACGCAGTATTTT
TRBJ2-1 NA TRBD2 TRBV28 CASSLGGLAGANEQFF TGTGCCAGCAGTTTAGGGGGACTAGCGGGAGCCAATGAGCAGTTCTTC
TRBJ1-2 NA NA TRBV7-3 CASSSLGRGPRYGYTF TGTGCCAGCAGCTCCCTCGGGAGGGGCCCGCGCTATGGCTACACCTTC
TRBJ2-3 NA NA TRBV18 CASSPSGGGDTQYF TGTGCCAGCTCACCATCCGGGGGCGGGGATACGCAGTATTTT
TRBJ2-1 NA TRBD2 TRBV11-2 CASSRPGLAAYNEQFF TGTGCCAGCAGCCGTCCGGGACTAGCGGCTTACAATGAGCAGTTCTTC
TRBJ2-7 few TRBD1 TRBV19 CASSMGQNVYEQYF TGTGCCAGTAGTATGGGACAGAACGTCTACGAGCAGTACTTC
TRBJ1-3 few NA TRBV5-5 CASSLTWKASGNTIYF TGTGCCAGCAGCTTGACGTGGAAGGCCTCTGGAAACACCATATATTTT
TRBJ2-7 NA NA TRBV5-1 CASSLAPGYYEQYF TGCGCCAGCAGCTTGGCTCCGGGGTACTACGAGCAGTACTTC
TRBJ1-2 NA NA TRBV9 CASSGRNYGYTF TGTGCCAGCAGCGGGAGAAACTATGGCTACACCTTC
TRBJ2-7 NA TRBD1 TRBV9 CASSVEGGQAYEQYF TGTGCCAGCAGCGTAGAAGGGGGACAGGCCTACGAGCAGTACTTC
TRBJ1-2 NA NA TRBV27 CASSKDNNYGYTF TGTGCCAGCAGCAAGGACAATAACTATGGCTACACCTTC
TRBJ2-7 NA TRBD1 TRBV5-4 CASTHARDRGSNEQYF TGTGCCAGCACCCATGCCCGGGACAGGGGGTCCAACGAGCAGTACTTC
TRBJ1-5 NA TRBD1 TRBV19 CASSTLTGDNQPQHF TGTGCCAGTAGTACTCTAACAGGGGATAATCAGCCCCAGCATTTT
TRBJ1-1 NA TRBD1 TRBV5-6 CASSSKIPTGWGMNTEAFF TGTGCCAGCAGCTCCAAAATACCGACAGGGTGGGGAATGAACACTGAAGCTTTCTTT
TRBJ1-2 NA TRBD1 TRBV6-1 CASSEAGAGGGGYGYTF TGTGCCAGCAGTGAAGCCGGGGCAGGGGGAGGCGGCTATGGCTACACCTTC
TRBJ2-5 NA NA TRBV29-1 CSAFACVTQYF TGCAGCGCCTTCGCGTGTGTGACCCAGTACTTC
TRBJ2-5 NA TRBD1 TRBV27 CASSLLGDRGRETQYF TGTGCCAGCAGTTTATTAGGGGACAGGGGGCGGGAGACCCAGTACTTC
TRBJ2-2 NA TRBD2 TRBV10-3 CATRLAVTGELFF TGTGCCACAAGACTAGCGGTGACCGGGGAGCTGTTTTTT
TRBJ1-5 few NA TRBV10-3 CATRGSNNQPQHF TGTGCCACACGTGGCAGCAACAATCAGCCCCAGCATTTT
TRBJ2-5 NA NA TRBV7-6 CASSLSETQYF TGTGCCAGCAGCTTGAGCGAGACCCAGTACTTC
TRBJ2-1 many NA TRBV29-1 CSVVGGDSYNEQFF TGCAGCGTTGTAGGAGGGGATTCCTACAATGAGCAGTTCTTC
TRBJ2-7 few NA TRBV20-1 CSASDGVEQYF TGCAGTGCTAGTGACGGGGTCGAGCAGTACTTC
TRBJ2-1 NA NA TRBV5-4 CASSFTGNEQFF TGTGCCAGCAGCTTCACGGGGAATGAGCAGTTCTTC
TRBJ2-5 NA NA TRBV29-1 CSVAGAEETQYF TGCAGCGTTGCTGGCGCCGAGGAGACCCAGTACTTC
TRBJ2-3 NA TRBD2 TRBV30 CAWSAGTSGTTDTQYF TGTGCCTGGAGCGCAGGGACTAGCGGAACGACAGATACGCAGTATTTT
TRBJ2-7 NA NA TRBV5-1 CASTGVNGNEQYF TGCGCCAGCACGGGAGTTAATGGGAACGAGCAGTACTTC
TRBJ1-2 NA NA TRBV25-1 CASRVGGGYGYTF TGTGCCAGCAGGGTGGGGGGCGGCTATGGCTACACCTTC
TRBJ2-1 NA NA TRBV5-1 CASTSSNAYNEQFF TGCGCCAGCACTTCAAGCAATGCCTACAATGAGCAGTTCTTC
TRBJ1-2 NA TRBD1 TRBV19 CASVDRGNYGYTF TGTGCCAGCGTTGACAGGGGGAACTATGGCTACACCTTC
TRBJ2-5 NA TRBD2 TRBV11-1 CASSFVLAGMGETQYF TGTGCCAGCAGCTTCGTCCTAGCGGGAATGGGGGAGACCCAGTACTTC
TRBJ2-7 NA TRBD2 TRBV7-3 CASSLTATSGTYEQYF TGTGCCAGCAGCTTAACAGCGACTAGCGGAACCTACGAGCAGTACTTC
TRBJ1-2 NA NA TRBV5-1 CASTNTGSNYGYTF TGCGCCAGCACTAATACAGGGTCTAACTATGGCTACACCTTC
TRBJ1-2 NA NA TRBV6-6 CATNYGAQFFEWGYTF TGTGCCACCAACTATGGGGCACAGTTCTTTGAGTGGGGCTACACCTTC
TRBJ2-1 few TRBD2 TRBV5-1 CASSFPTSGALEGEQFF TGCGCCAGCAGCTTCCCGACTAGCGGTGCTCTAGAGGGGGAGCAGTTCTTC
TRBJ1-1 many NA TRBV28 CASGSQNTEAFF TGTGCCAGTGGGTCCCAGAACACTGAAGCTTTCTTT
TRBJ2-7 NA NA TRBV6-5 CASGSGSYEQYF TGTGCCAGCGGGTCGGGCTCCTACGAGCAGTACTTC
TRBJ2-7 NA NA TRBV4-1 CASSPEGSTRSYEQYF TGCGCCAGCAGCCCGGAAGGAAGCACCCGCTCCTACGAGCAGTACTTC
TRBJ2-7 NA NA TRBV27 CASTPGGRVQYEQYF TGTGCCAGCACCCCAGGGGGGAGGGTTCAATACGAGCAGTACTTC
TRBJ2-3 NA TRBD2 TRBV7-9 CASSLALAGAGDTQYF TGTGCCAGCAGCTTAGCACTAGCGGGAGCAGGAGATACGCAGTATTTT